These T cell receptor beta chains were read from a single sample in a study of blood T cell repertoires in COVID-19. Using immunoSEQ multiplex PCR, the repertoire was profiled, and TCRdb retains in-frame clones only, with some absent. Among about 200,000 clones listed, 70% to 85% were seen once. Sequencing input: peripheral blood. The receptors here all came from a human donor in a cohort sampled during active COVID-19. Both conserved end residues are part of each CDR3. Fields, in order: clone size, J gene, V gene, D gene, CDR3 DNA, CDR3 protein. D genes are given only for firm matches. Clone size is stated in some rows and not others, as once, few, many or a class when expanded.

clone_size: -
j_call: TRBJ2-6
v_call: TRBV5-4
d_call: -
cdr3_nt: TGTGCCAGCAGCTTGCGAACTCCCGTCCCTGGGGCCAACGTCCTGACTTTC
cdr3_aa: CASSLRTPVPGANVLTF

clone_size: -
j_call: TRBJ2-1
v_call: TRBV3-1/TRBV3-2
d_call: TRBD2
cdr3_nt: TGTGCCAGCACTATCGCGGGGACTAGCGGGACGCTGGGTCAGTTCTTC
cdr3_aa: CASTIAGTSGTLGQFF

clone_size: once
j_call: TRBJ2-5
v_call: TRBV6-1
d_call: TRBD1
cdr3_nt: TGTGCCAGCAGTGATAACAGGGGGAAACGGGAGCTCCAAGAGACCCAGTACTTC
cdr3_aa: CASSDNRGKRELQETQYF

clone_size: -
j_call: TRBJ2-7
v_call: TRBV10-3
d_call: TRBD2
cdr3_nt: TGTGCCATCAGGTCGACTAGCGGGTCTGGGGGAGGGGAGCAGTACTTC
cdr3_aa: CAIRSTSGSGGGEQYF

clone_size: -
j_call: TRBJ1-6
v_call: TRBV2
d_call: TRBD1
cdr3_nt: TGTGCCAGCCTGGGACAGGGGTTAGATAATTCACCCCTCCACTTT
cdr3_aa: CASLGQGLDNSPLHF

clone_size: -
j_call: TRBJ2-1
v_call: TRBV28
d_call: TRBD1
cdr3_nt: TGTGCCAGCAGTTCCCGAGGGGGCTTGGTATACAATGAGCAGTTCTTC
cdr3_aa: CASSSRGGLVYNEQFF

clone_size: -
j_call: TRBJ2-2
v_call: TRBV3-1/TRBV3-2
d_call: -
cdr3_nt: TGTGCCAGCAGCCAAGTACCAGGGATTAACACCGGGGAGCTGTTTTTT
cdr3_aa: CASSQVPGINTGELFF

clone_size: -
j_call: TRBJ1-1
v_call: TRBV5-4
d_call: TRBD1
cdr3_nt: TGTGCCAGCAGCTGGGGGCGGACAGGGGAAGCTTTCTTT
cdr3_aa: CASSWGRTGEAFF

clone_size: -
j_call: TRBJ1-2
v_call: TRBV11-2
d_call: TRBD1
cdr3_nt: TGTGCCAGCAGCCCGGACAGGGATCTATATGGCTACACCTTC
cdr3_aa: CASSPDRDLYGYTF

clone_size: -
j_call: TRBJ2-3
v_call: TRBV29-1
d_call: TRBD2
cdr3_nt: TGCAGCGTCCTCGGACTAGTCACAGATACGCAGTATTTT
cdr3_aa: CSVLGLVTDTQYF

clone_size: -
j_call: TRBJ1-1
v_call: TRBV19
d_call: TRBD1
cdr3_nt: TGTGCCAGTAGTATTTCCGGGACAGGGGCCCAGAACACTGAAGCTTTCTTT
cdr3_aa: CASSISGTGAQNTEAFF

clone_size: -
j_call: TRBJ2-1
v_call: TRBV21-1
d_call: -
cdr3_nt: TGTGCCACCTCTAGCGGGAGGGCCAATGAGCAGTTCTTC
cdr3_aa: CATSSGRANEQFF

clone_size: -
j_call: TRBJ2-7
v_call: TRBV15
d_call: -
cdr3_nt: TGTGCCACCAGCAGAGAAGGAACGGGAGCCTACGAGCAGTACTTC
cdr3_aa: CATSREGTGAYEQYF

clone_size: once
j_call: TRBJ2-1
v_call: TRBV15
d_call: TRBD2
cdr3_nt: TGTGCCACCATGCGGCGGGAGATCAATGAGCAGTTCTTC
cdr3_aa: CATMRREINEQFF

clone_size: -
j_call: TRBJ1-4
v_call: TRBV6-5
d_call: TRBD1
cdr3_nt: TGTGCCAGCAGTTACGGGACAGGGGCTGAAAAACTGTTTTTT
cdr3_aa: CASSYGTGAEKLFF

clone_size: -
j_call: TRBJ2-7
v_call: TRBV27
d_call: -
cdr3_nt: TGTGCCAGCAGTGTAGCGGACTCCTACGAGCAGTACTTC
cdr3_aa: CASSVADSYEQYF